What follows is one T cell receptor (beta chain) and its context. Its antigen has not been determined. No qualities accompany the bases; no much larger clone lies one base away. The entry originates in a study of T cells in localized non-small cell lung cancer (dated by TCRdb to 2020 to 2021). For context, the study as a whole: T cell repertoires of 236 early-stage NSCLC patients were analyzed, with tumors being compared against uninvolved tumor-adjacent lungs. All 240 or so NSCLC patients in the cohort were treatment-naive and had localized lung tumors that were resected. The mean age of the NSCLC patients was about 64 years, with roughly 120 men and 85 to 110 women.

The research as a whole found: Multi-region tumor sequencing was not performed, so intratumor heterogeneity could not be excluded. Higher T cell density in blood was associated with longer overall survival, whereas higher clonality in adjacent lung was associated with shorter survival. The highest T cell clonality was observed in uninvolved tumor-adjacent lung, where clonality exceeded that of tumor, suggesting that antigenic responses were more focused in uninvolved tumor-adjacent lung. A median of 57 of the top 100 tumor clones turned up in the paired uninvolved adjacent lung, and 25 to 30 of those clones also ranked among the top 100 of that same adjacent lung. Because of the exploratory design, TCR variables were selected using unadjusted p-values without false-discovery rate correction.

At diagnosis, peripheral blood, uninvolved tumor-adjacent lung and tumor were collected and stored as a combination of fresh-frozen and FFPE material. Blood samples were analyzed as peripheral blood mononuclear cells for TCR repertoire profiling. The immunoSEQ Assay was used to sequence TCR beta CDR3 regions from DNA. Concerning the study's data processing: T cell density was computed as TCR beta template counts normalized to usable DNA estimated by amplifying housekeeping genes. Richness was estimated with the preseqR package, extrapolating to 400,000 templates for PBMC samples and 120,000 templates for tissue samples. Clonality was defined as one minus Pielou's evenness. Differential abundance testing on productive amino-acid clonotypes, with a minimum total count of 5 and an alpha of 0.1, was used to identify tissue-enriched TCRs. The Jaccard Index and the Morisita Overlap Index were used to quantify repertoire overlap between compartments. GLIPH grouped TCR beta CDR3s together with public tetramer-defined viral CDR3s, and a viral motif had to include at least three viral sequences and also show V-gene enrichment. As stored in TCRdb, this immuneACCESS dataset retains in-frame rearrangements with V and J assigned. A fraction of the clones does not appear; measured against another copy, unresolved V genes explain less than half of the discrepancy, and the remainder lacks a known reason. For V, J and clone size, that table is used; D and trimming come from the DNA. This sample has about 27,000 clones in its table, and approximately 78% of those were observed once. In total, the top ten clones hold 4.1% of the sample.

Deletion took 0 bases off V and 3 bases off J, with a span of 11 bases between the germline ends. The CDR3 spans 15 residues, from the cysteine through the phenylalanine. The entry retains the CDR3 DNA only, 45 bases that are in frame from base 1. Sequences GTSNPN (CDR1) and SVGIG (CDR2) are obtained from the germline V gene (reference sequence). The specimen was peripheral blood, collected before any cancer treatment. This sequence originates from a woman aged 35-70 years with stage I lung adenocarcinoma. The rearrangement combines TRBV30 with TRBJ2-2, with TRBD1 perhaps the D gene, on 6 matching bases. The DNA is as follows: TGTGCCTGGAGTGTAGGCAGGGGAGACACCGGGGAGCTGTTTTTT. It specifies CAWSVGRGDTGELFF.